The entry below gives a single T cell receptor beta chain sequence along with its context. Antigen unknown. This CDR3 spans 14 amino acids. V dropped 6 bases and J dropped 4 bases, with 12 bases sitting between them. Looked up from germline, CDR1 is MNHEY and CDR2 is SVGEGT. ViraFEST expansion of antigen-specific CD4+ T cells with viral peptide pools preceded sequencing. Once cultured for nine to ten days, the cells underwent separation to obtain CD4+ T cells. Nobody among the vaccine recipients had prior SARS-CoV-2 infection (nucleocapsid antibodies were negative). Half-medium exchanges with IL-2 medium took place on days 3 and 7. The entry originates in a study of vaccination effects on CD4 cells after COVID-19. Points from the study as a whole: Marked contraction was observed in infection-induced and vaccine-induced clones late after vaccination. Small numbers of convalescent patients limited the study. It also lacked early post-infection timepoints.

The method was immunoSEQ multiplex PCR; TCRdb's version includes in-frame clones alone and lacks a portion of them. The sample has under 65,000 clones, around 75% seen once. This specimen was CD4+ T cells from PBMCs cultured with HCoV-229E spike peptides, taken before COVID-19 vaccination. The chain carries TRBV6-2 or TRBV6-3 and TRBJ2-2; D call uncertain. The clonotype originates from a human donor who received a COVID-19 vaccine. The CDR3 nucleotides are TGTGCCAGCAGCAGAGGCGTTGGCACCGGGGAGCTGTTTTTT. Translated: CASSRGVGTGELFF.